The clone carrying this T cell receptor (beta chain) occurred a few times. No antigen is known for it. The data originate from a study of T cells in Graves' hyperthyroidism and ophthalmopathy. Points from the study as a whole: Peripheral blood also featured most of the thyroid clonotypes expanded above 0.001.

Researchers amplified the TCR beta CDR3 regions from RNA transcripts. HTBI primers drove first-round RT-PCR of the TCR CDR3. Using its own MiXCR run on the multiplex PCR reads, TCRdb lists one record per CDR3 protein. This sample has 650,000 to 850,000 distinct CDR3 sequences, with around 20% found just once. CDR1 is SQVTM and CDR2 is ANQGSEA in the germline V gene. J lost 2 bases, V lost 6 bases, and 4 bases had no gene match. CDR3 length: 14 amino acids. Sequencing input: blood. This chain connects TRBV29-1 to TRBJ2-1; 10 positions agree with TRBD2. This receptor was identified in a woman aged 45-65 years with Graves' hyperthyroidism that later progressed to Graves' ophthalmopathy. The CDR3 protein is CSVTSGLAYNEQFF. The CDR3 coding sequence is TGCAGCGTGACTAGCGGGCTTGCCTACAATGAGCAGTTCTTC.